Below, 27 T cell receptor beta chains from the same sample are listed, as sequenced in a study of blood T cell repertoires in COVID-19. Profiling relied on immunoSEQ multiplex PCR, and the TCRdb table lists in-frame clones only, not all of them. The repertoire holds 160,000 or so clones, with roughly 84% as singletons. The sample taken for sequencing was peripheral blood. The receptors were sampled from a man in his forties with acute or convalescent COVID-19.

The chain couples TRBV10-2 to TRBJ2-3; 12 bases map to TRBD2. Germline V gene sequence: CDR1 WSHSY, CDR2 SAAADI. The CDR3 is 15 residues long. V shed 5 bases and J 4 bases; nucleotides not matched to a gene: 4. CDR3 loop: CASSPSSGGADTQYF. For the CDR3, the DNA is TGCGCCAGCAGTCCCTCTAGCGGGGGGGCAGATACGCAGTATTTT.

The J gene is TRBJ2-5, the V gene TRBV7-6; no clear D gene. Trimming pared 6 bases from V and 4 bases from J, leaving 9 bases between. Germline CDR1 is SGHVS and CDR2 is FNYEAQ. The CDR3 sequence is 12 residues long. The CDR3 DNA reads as TGTGCCAGCAGTCCATCCCCAGAGACCCAGTACTTC. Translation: CASSPSPETQYF.

This CDR3 is CASSSLGCRGHKGYTF. CDR3 coding DNA: TGTGCCAGCAGCTCCCTGGGTTGCAGGGGCCATAAGGGCTACACCTTC. The rearrangement uses TRBV21-1 and TRBJ1-2; the listed D gene, TRBD1, was not tested against the DNA. TRBV21-1 is flagged as a pseudogene. The CDR3 runs 16 residues.

The CDR3 loop is CASSSTANTEAFF. The CDR3 DNA reads as TGTGCCAGCAGTTCGACAGCAAACACTGAAGCTTTCTTT. The V call is TRBV12-3 or TRBV12-4, the J call TRBJ1-1, with a possible D match to TRBD1 (5 bases). The CDR3 is 13 residues long. Trimming stripped 4 bases from V and 2 bases from J, with 8 bases between.

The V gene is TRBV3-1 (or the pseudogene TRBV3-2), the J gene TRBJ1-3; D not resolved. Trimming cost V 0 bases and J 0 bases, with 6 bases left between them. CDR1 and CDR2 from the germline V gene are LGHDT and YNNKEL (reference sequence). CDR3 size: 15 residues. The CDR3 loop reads CASSQDTSSGNTIYF. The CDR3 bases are TGTGCCAGCAGCCAAGATACAAGCTCTGGAAACACCATATATTTT.

The CDR3 protein is CSVVSRLAGGGEQFF. DNA for the CDR3: TGCAGCGTTGTAAGTCGGCTAGCGGGGGGAGGTGAGCAGTTCTTC. This chain joins TRBV29-1 and TRBJ2-1, with 11 bases aligning to TRBD2. V gave up 4 bases and J gave up 9 bases; unmatched junction bases: 11. The germline gives CDR1 SQVTM, CDR2 ANQGSEA. The CDR3 runs 15 residues.

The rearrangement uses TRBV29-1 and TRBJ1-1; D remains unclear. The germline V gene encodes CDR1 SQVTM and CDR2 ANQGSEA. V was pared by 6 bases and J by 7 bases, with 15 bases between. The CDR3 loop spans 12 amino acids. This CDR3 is CSVAVKRGEAFF. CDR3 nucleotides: TGCAGCGTGGCGGTCAAACGCGGTGAAGCTTTCTTT. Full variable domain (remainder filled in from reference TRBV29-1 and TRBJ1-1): SAVISQKPSRDICQRGTSLTIQCQVDSQVTMMFWYRQQPGQSLTLIATANQGSEATYESGFVIDKFPISRPNLTFSTLTVSNMSPEDSSIYLCSVAVKRGEAFFGQGTRLTVV.

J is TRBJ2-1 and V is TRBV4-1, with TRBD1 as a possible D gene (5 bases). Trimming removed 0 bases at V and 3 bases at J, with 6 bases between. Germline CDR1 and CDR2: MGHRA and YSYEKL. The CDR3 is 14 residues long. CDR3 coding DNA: TGCGCCAGCAGCCAAGATAGGGGCTACAATGAGCAGTTCTTC. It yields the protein CASSQDRGYNEQFF.

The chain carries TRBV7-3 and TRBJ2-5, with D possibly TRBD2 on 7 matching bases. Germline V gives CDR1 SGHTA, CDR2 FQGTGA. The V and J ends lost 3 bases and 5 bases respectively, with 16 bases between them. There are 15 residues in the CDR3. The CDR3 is CASSLMGGRWETQYF. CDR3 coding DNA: TGTGCCAGCAGCTTGATGGGGGGGCGCTGGGAGACCCAGTACTTC.

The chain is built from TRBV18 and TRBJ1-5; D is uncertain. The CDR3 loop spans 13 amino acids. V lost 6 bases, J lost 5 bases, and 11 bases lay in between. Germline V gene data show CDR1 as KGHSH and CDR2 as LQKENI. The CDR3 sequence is CASSSGLDQPQHF. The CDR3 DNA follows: TGTGCCAGCTCCTCGGGGTTAGATCAGCCCCAGCATTTT.

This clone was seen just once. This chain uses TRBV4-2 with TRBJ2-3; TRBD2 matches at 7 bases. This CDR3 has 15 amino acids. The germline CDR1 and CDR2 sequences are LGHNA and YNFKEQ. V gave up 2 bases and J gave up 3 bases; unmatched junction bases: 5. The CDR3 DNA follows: TGTGCCAGCAGCCAATTAATCGGGGGGACAGATACGCAGTATTTT. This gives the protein CASSQLIGGTDTQYF.

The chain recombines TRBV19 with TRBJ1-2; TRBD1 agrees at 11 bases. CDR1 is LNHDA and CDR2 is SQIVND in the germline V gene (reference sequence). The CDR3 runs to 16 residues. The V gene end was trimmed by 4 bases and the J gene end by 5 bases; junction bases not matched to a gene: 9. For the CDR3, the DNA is TGTGCCAGTAGTACCAAAGGACAGGGGGCTGATTATGGCTACACCTTC. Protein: CASSTKGQGADYGYTF.

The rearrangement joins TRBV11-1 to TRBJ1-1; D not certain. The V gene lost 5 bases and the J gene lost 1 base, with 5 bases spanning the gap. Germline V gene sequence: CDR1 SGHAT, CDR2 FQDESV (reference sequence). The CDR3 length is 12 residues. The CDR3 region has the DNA TGTGCCAGCAGCGCAGGGAACACTGAAGCTTTCTTT. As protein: CASSAGNTEAFF.

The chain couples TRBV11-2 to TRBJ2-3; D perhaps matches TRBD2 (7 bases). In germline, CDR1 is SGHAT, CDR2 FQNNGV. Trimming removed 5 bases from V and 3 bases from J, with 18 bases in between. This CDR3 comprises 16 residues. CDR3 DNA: TGTGCCAGCAGCCCATGGGGGGGGGCTCGGACAGATACGCAGTATTTT. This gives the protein CASSPWGGARTDTQYF.

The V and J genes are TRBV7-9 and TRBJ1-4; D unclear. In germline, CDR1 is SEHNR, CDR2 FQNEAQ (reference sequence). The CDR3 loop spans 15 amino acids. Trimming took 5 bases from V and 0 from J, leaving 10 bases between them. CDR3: CASSQMVTTNEKLFF. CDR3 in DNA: TGTGCCAGCAGCCAGATGGTAACAACTAATGAAAAACTGTTTTTT.

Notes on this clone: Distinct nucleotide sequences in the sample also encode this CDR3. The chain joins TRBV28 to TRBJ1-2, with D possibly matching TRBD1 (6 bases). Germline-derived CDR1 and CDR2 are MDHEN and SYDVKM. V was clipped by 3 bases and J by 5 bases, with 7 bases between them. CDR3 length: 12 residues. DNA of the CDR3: TGTGCCAGCAGTTTCCAGGGGTATGGCTACACCTTC. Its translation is CASSFQGYGYTF.

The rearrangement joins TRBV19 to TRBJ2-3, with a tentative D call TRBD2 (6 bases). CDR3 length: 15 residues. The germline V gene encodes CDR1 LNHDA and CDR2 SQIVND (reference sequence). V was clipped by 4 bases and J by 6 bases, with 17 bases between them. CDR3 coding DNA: TGTGCCAGTAGTAGTGAGGCAGGGAGGATTGATACGCAGTATTTT. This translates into CASSSEAGRIDTQYF.

CDR3 region: CASSLSTGAGTEAFF. CDR3 nucleotides: TGTGCCAGCAGCCTATCGACAGGGGCCGGGACTGAAGCTTTCTTT. The chain combines TRBV4-2 with TRBJ1-1, with 8 nucleotides matching TRBD1. Germline assignment: CDR1 LGHNA and CDR2 YNFKEQ. CDR3 length: 15 residues. The V segment lost 4 bases and the J segment 5 bases; nucleotides outside the gene matches: 9.

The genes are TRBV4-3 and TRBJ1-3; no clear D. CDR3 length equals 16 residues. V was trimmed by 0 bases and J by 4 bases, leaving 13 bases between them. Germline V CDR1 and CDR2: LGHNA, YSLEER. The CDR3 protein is CASSQDWEGLGNTIYF. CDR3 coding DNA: TGCGCCAGCAGCCAAGATTGGGAGGGCTTAGGAAACACCATATATTTT.

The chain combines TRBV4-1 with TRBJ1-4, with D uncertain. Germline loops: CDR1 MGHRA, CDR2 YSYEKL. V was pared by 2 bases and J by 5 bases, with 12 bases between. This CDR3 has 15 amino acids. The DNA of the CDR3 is TGCGCCAGCAGCCAACCTACAAGACAAAATGAAAAACTGTTTTTT. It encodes CASSQPTRQNEKLFF.

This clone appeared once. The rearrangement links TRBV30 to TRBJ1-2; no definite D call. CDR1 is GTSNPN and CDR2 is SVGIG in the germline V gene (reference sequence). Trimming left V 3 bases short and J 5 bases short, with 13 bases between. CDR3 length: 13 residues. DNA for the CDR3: TGTGCCTGGAGCGTACGAGAAACTTATGGCTACACCTTC. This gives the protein CAWSVRETYGYTF.

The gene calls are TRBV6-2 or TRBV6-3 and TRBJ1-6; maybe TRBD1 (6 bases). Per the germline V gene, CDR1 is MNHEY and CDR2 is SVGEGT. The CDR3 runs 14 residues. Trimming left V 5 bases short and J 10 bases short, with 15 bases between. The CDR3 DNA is TGTGCCAGCAGTCCCCACCGACAGGCCTCACCCCTCCACTTT. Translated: CASSPHRQASPLHF.

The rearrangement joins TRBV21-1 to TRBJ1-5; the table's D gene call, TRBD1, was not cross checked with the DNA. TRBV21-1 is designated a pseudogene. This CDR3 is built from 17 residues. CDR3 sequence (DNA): TGTGCCAGCAGCTCACACCACTGCCGGGACAGAAATCAGCCCCAGCATTTT. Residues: CASSSHHCRDRNQPQHF.

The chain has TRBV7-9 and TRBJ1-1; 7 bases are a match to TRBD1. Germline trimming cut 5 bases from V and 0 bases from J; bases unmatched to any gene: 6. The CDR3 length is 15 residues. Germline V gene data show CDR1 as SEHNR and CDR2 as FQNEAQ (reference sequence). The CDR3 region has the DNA TGTGCCAGCAGCATCCAGGGGGGCATGAACACTGAAGCTTTCTTT. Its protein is CASSIQGGMNTEAFF.

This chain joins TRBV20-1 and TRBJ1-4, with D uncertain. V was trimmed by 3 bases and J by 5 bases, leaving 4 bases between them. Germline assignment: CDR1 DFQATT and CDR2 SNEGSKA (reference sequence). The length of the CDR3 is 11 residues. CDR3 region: CSASQNEKLFF. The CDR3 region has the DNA TGCAGTGCTAGTCAGAATGAAAAACTGTTTTTT.

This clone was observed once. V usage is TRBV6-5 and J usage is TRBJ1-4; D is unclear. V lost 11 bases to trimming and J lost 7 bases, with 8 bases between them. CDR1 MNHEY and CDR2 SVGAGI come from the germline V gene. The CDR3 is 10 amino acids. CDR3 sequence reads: CAARGEKLFF. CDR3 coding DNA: TGTGCCGCCCGGGGTGAAAAACTGTTTTTT.

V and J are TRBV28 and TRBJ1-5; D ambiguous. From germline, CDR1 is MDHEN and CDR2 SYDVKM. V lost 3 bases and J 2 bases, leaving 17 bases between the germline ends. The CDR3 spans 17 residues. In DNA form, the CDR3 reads TGTGCCAGCAGTTTGCTTAAAGAGCTCCGGGGCAATCAGCCCCAGCATTTT. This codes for CASSLLKELRGNQPQHF.